Below, one TCR beta chain is given with its context. What this receptor recognizes is not known. No much larger clone exists at a distance of one base, and base qualities are not known. This specimen belongs to a study of OX40 agonist ivuxolimab in advanced cancers. General notes on the study: Ivuxolimab, which targeted the costimulatory receptor OX40 (CD134), was an agonistic, fully human IgG2 monoclonal antibody. Intravenous ivuxolimab was administered to patients every 2 weeks at six dose levels: 0.01, 0.1, 0.3, 1.5, 3 and 10 mg/kg. Of the approximately 50 dose-escalation patients, hepatocellular carcinoma was present in around 19, melanoma in around 15, renal cell carcinoma in 9 and head and neck cancer in 9. In the dose-escalation cohort, 82.7% of patients were male, and the mean age was approximately 60 years, with a range of roughly 20 to 80. Patients were allowed to have had prior anti-PD-1, anti-PD-L1 or anti-CTLA-4 therapy, and around two fifths of the dose-escalation patients had been treated with checkpoint inhibitors. Three dose-escalation patients achieved partial responses, one with hepatocellular carcinoma and two with cutaneous melanoma. Peripheral TCRbeta sequencing was intended to test whether TCR sequence diversity was altered and clonal T-cell expansion was caused by ivuxolimab. The paper describes the monotherapy dose-escalation part (N of about 47 patients) of the phase I trial of ivuxolimab. Broader findings and caveats from the paper: In partial responders in the 0.1-3.0 mg/kg groups, normalized peripheral clonal expansion was found to be among the lowest, especially among CD8+ T cells. The antigen specificity of the clonally expanded peripheral T cells was not determined. After ivuxolimab, more expanded clones were found on average in CD8+ T cells than in CD4+ T cells. Low levels of normalized T-cell clonal expansion were also seen in some patients who did not respond. Clonal expansion of both CD4+ and CD8+ blood T cells was observed from baseline to week 6 at doses 0.1 to 3.0 mg/kg.

Via the germline V gene, CDR1 is SGHVS and CDR2 FNYEAQ. Here V drops 1 base and J drops 5 bases, and the junction holds 6 bases not matched to any gene. Spanning cysteine to phenylalanine, the CDR3 consists of 16 amino acids. The DNA shown is the 48-base CDR3, in frame from base 1. For sequencing of the TCRbeta CDR3 region, genomic DNA was extracted from the sorted cells. The immunoSEQ Assay was used for sequencing of TCRbeta CDR3 regions. TCRdb's version of the immuneACCESS table is confined to in-frame rearrangements and falls short of the full clone set. An unresolved V gene accounts for under half of the shortfall where checked; the remainder is of unknown origin. The sample has 120,000 or so clones on record, 93% of them singletons. Over 0.15% of the sample is taken by the ten largest. The trial excluded patients who had a history of autoimmune disease or were on systemic immunosuppression. Peripheral blood for TCR sequencing was collected from all dose cohorts at baseline, on cycle 4 day 1, and on cycle 7 day 1. Samples were obtained from an open-label, multicenter, first-in-human phase I dose-escalation trial of ivuxolimab. Adults with locally advanced or metastatic head and neck squamous cell, hepatocellular, melanoma or renal cell carcinoma were enrolled in the trial. Before TCR sequencing, CD4+ and CD8+ T cells were separately sorted from peripheral blood.

The material was CD4+ or CD8+ T cells sorted from blood, obtained in a trial of the OX40 agonist ivuxolimab. This chain is built from TRBV7-6 and TRBJ2-7, with 12 bases aligning to TRBD2. This TCR was recovered from an adult with an advanced solid tumor such as melanoma, head and neck, liver or kidney cancer. CDR3 protein: CASSLGPLAGGDEQYF. The DNA sequence reads TGTGCCAGCAGCTTAGGCCCACTAGCGGGAGGTGACGAGCAGTACTTC.